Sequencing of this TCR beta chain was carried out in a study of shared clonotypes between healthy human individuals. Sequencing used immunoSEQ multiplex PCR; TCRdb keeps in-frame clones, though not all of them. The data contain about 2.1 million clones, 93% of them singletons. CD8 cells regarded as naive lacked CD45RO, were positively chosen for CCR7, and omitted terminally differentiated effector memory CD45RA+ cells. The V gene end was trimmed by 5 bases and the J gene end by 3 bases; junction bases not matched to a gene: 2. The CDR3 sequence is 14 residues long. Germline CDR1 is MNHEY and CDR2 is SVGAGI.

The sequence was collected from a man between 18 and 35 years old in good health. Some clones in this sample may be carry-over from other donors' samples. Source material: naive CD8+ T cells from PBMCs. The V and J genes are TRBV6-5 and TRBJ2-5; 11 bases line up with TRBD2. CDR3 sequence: CASSQGLAEETQYF. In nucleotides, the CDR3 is TGTGCCAGCAGTCAGGGACTAGCGGAAGAGACCCAGTACTTC.